The 4 T cell receptor beta chains in this list originate from one sample, sequenced in a study of blood T cell repertoires in COVID-19. Generated by immunoSEQ multiplex PCR, the TCRdb table keeps only in-frame clones and is missing some. The sample yields over 200,000 clones, approximately 88% seen once. Sequences were obtained from PBMCs or T cells enriched from blood (not recorded which). These receptor sequences come from a woman between 25 and 40 years old who had been exposed to COVID-19.

This sequence joins TRBV27 and TRBJ1-1; TRBD1 might be the D (5 bases). V lost 4 bases, J lost 0 bases, and 9 bases lay in between. The CDR3 is 14 residues long. Germline-derived CDR1 and CDR2 are MNHEY and SMNVEV (reference sequence). CDR3: CASSWLRVNTEAFF. The CDR3, as DNA: TGTGCCAGCAGTTGGCTCAGGGTGAACACTGAAGCTTTCTTT.

The genes are TRBV7-6 and TRBJ2-1, with D tentatively TRBD1 (5 bases). Germline V CDR1 and CDR2: SGHVS, FNYEAQ. The CDR3 extends over 16 amino acids. Between the trimmed V and J ends, which lost 6 bases and 3 bases, there was a span of 18 bases. CDR3 coding DNA: TGTGCCAGCAGTCAACACCGGGCAGGGTTCTACAATGAGCAGTTCTTC. This codes for CASSQHRAGFYNEQFF.

This chain connects TRBV30 to TRBJ2-7; TRBD1 might be the D (6 bases). Trimming removed 7 bases from V and 4 bases from J, with 17 bases in between. The germline CDR1 and CDR2 sequences are GTSNPN and SVGIG (reference sequence). There are 13 residues in the CDR3. The CDR3 DNA sequence: TGTGCCTACAAAAGGACAGAAGTTTACGAGCAGTACTTC. Protein product: CAYKRTEVYEQYF.

V gene TRBV19 combines with J gene TRBJ2-7; weak D call: TRBD1 (5 bases). The CDR3 has 15 amino acids. Germline CDR1 and CDR2: LNHDA and SQIVND (reference sequence). V dropped 6 bases and J dropped 0 bases, with 15 bases sitting between them. As DNA, the CDR3 is TGTGCCAGTAGATCTGGGGCAGAAAGCTCCTACGAGCAGTACTTC. Protein sequence: CASRSGAESSYEQYF. The whole variable domain, filled in from reference TRBV19 and TRBJ2-7, reads DGGITQSPKYLFRKEGQNVTLSCEQNLNHDAMYWYRQDPGQGLRLIYYSQIVNDFQKGDIAEGYSVSREKKESFPLTVTSAQKNPTAFYLCASRSGAESSYEQYFGPGTRLTVT.